This T cell receptor (beta chain) was obtained from a study of T cells in Graves' hyperthyroidism and ophthalmopathy. On the study more broadly: Staff took peripheral blood when the initial diagnosis was made, before any treatment began. Overall study results and limits: In validation, the model predicted ophthalmopathy. These predictions came a median about 6.2 months before onset.

This clonotype was counted many times. The target antigen is unknown. The source material, RNA transcripts, was used to amplify TCR beta CDR3 regions. Researchers ran a first-round RT-PCR on the TCR CDR3 using the HTBI primer set. TCRdb itself ran the multiplex PCR reads through MiXCR, one entry per CDR3 protein. The profile shows about 380,000 distinct CDR3 sequences, around 18% of them singletons. V shed 3 bases and J 6 bases; nucleotides not matched to a gene: 3. Germline lookup yields CDR1 SGHAT and CDR2 FQNNGV. CDR3 size: 14 residues. Under 3 months was the duration of disease in ophthalmopathy patients, who also had a Clinical Activity Score of at least 3 and a NOSPECS grade of at least 4.

The receptor was isolated from a man aged 18 to 30 with Graves' ophthalmopathy. Sequencing was performed on blood. This chain joins TRBV11-2 and TRBJ1-4; 8 bases line up with TRBD1. The CDR3 here is CASSFNRGDEKLFF. The CDR3 nucleotides are TGTGCCAGCAGCTTTAACAGGGGGGATGAAAAACTGTTTTTT.